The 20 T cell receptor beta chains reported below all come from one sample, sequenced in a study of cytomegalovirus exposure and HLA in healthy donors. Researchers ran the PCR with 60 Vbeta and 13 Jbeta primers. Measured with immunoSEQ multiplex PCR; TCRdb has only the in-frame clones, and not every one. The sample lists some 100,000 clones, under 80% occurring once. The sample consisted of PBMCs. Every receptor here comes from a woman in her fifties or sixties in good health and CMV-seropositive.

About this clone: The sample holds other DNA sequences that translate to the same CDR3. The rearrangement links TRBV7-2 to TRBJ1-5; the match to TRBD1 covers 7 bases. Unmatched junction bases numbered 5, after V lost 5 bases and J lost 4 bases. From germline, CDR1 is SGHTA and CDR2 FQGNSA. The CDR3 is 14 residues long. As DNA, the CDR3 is TGTGCCAGCAGCCCGAGACAGGGAAATCAGCCCCAGCATTTT. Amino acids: CASSPRQGNQPQHF.

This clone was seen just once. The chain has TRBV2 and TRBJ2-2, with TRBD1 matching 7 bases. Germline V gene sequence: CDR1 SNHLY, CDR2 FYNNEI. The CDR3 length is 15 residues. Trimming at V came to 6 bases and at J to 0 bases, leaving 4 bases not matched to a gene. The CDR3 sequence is CASSKDRTNTGELFF. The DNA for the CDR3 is TGTGCCAGCAGCAAGGACAGGACGAACACCGGGGAGCTGTTTTTT.

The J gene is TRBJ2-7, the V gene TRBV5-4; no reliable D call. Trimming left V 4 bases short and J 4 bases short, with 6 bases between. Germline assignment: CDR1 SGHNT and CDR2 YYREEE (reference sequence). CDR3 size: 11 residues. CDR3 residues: CASSRGYEQYF. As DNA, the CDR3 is TGTGCCAGCAGCCGCGGTTACGAGCAGTACTTC.

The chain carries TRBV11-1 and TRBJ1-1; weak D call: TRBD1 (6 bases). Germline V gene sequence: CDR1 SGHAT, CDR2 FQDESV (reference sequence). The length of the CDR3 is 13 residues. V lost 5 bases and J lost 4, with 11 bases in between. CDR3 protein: CASSPGAATEAFF. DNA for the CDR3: TGTGCCAGCAGCCCAGGGGCTGCCACTGAAGCTTTCTTT.

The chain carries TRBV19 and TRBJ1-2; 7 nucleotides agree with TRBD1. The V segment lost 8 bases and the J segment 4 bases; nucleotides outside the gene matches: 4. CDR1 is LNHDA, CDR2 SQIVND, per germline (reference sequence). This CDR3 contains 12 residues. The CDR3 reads CASRTGTYGYTF. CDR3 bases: TGTGCCAGTCGGACAGGAACCTATGGCTACACCTTC.

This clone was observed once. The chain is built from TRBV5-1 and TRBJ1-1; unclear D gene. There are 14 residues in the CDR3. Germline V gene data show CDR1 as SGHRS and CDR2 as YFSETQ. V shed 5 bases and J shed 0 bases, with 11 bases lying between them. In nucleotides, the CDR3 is TGCGCCAGCAGTCCGTCTCCTATGAACACTGAAGCTTTCTTT. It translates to CASSPSPMNTEAFF.

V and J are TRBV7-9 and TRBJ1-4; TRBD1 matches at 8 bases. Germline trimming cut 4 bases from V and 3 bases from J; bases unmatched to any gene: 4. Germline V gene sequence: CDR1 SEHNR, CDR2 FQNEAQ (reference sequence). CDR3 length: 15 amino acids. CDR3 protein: CASSSDRGANEKLFF. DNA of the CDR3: TGTGCCAGCAGCTCCGACAGGGGAGCTAATGAAAAACTGTTTTTT. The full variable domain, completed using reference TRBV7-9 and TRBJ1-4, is DTGVSQNPRHKITKRGQNVTFRCDPISEHNRLYWYRQTLGQGPEFLTYFQNEAQLEKSRLLSDRFSAERPKGSFSTLEIQRTEQGDSAMYLCASSSDRGANEKLFFGSGTQLSVL.

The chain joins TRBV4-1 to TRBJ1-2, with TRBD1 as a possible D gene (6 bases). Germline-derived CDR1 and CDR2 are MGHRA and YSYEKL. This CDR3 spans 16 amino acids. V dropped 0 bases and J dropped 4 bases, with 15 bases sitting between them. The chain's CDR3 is CASSQDPDSRTYGYTF. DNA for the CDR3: TGCGCCAGCAGCCAAGACCCGGACAGTCGAACCTATGGCTACACCTTC.

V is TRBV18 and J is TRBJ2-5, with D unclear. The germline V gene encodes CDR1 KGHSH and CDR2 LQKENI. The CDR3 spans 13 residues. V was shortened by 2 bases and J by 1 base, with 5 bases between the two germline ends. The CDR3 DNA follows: TGTGCCAGCTCACCAGTCTCCCAAGAGACCCAGTACTTC. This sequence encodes CASSPVSQETQYF. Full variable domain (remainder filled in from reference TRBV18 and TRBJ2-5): NAGVMQNPRHLVRRRGQEARLRCSPMKGHSHVYWYRQLPEEGLKFMVYLQKENIIDESGMPKERFSAEFPKEGPSILRIQQVVRGDSAAYFCASSPVSQETQYFGPGTRLLVL.

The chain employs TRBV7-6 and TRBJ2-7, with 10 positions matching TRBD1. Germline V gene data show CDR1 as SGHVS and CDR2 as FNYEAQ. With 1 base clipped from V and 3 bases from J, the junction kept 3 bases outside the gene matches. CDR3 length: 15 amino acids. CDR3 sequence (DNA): TGTGCCAGCAGCTTAGGACAGGGGGCCATCTACGAGCAGTACTTC. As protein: CASSLGQGAIYEQYF.

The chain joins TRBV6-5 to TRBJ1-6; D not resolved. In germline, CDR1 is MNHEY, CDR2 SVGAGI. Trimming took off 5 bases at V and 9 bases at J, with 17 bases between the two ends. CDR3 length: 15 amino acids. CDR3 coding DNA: TGTGCCAGCAGTCTGGTGGGTGCTTCGGGTTCACCCCTCCACTTT. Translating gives CASSLVGASGSPLHF.

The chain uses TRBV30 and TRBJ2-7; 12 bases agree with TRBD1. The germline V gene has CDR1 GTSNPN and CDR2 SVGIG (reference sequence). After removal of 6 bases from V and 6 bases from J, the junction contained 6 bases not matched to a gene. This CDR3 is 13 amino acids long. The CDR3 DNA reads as TGTGCCTGTGCCGGGACAGGGGGCGGCGAGCAGTACTTC. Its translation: CACAGTGGGEQYF.

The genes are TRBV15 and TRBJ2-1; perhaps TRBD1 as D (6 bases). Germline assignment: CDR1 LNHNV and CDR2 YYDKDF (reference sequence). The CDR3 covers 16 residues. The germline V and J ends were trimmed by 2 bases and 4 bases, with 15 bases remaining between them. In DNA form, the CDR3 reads TGTGCCACCAGCAGACAGACAGGCCCCCCATACAATGAGCAGTTCTTC. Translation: CATSRQTGPPYNEQFF. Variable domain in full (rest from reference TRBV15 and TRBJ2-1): DAMVIQNPRYQVTQFGKPVTLSCSQTLNHNVMYWYQQKSSQAPKLLFHYYDKDFNNEADTPDNFQSRRPNTSFCFLDIRSPGLGDTAMYLCATSRQTGPPYNEQFFGPGTRLTVL.

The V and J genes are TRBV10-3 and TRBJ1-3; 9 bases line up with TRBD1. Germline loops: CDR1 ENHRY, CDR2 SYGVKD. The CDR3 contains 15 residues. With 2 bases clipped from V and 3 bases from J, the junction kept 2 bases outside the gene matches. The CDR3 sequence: CAISERGQGGNTIYF. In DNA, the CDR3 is TGTGCCATCAGTGAGCGGGGACAGGGTGGAAACACCATATATTTT.

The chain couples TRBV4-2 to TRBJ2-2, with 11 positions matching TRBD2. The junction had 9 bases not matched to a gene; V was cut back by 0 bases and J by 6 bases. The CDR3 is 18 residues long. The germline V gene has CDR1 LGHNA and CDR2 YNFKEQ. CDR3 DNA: TGTGCCAGCAGCCAAGATCCTAGCGGGGGGTCGAGTGCCGGGGAGCTGTTTTTT. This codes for CASSQDPSGGSSAGELFF.

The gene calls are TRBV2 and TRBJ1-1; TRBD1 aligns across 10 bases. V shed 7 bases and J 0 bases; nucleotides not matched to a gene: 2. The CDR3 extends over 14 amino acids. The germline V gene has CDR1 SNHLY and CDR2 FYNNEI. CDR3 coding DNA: TGTGCCAGCAAGGACAGGGGGATGAACACTGAAGCTTTCTTT. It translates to CASKDRGMNTEAFF.

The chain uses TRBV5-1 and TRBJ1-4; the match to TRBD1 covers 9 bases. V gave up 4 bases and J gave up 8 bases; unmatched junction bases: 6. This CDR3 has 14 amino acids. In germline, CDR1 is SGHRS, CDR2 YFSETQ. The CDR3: CASSTTGGVEKLFF. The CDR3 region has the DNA TGCGCCAGCAGCACTACAGGGGGCGTCGAAAAACTGTTTTTT.

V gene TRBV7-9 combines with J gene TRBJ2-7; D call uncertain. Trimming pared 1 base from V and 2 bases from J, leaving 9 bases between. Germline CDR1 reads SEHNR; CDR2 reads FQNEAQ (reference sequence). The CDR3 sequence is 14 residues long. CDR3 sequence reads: CASSLGVTPYEQYF. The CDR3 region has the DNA TGTGCCAGCAGCTTAGGAGTAACCCCCTACGAGCAGTACTTC.

CDR3 in amino acids: CASSPRQGVTEAFF. CDR3 coding DNA: TGTGCCAGCAGTCCACGACAGGGGGTCACTGAAGCTTTCTTT. The rearrangement uses TRBV27 and TRBJ1-1; TRBD1 matches at 9 bases. The V gene end was trimmed by 5 bases and the J gene end by 4 bases; junction bases not matched to a gene: 5. Germline-derived CDR1 and CDR2 are MNHEY and SMNVEV (reference sequence). The CDR3 is 14 amino acids.

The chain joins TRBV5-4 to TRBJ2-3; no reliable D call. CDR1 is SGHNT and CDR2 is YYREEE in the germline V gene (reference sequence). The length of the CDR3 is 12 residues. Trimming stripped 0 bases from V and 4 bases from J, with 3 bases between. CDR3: CASSLAADTQYF. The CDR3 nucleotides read TGTGCCAGCAGCTTGGCCGCAGATACGCAGTATTTT.